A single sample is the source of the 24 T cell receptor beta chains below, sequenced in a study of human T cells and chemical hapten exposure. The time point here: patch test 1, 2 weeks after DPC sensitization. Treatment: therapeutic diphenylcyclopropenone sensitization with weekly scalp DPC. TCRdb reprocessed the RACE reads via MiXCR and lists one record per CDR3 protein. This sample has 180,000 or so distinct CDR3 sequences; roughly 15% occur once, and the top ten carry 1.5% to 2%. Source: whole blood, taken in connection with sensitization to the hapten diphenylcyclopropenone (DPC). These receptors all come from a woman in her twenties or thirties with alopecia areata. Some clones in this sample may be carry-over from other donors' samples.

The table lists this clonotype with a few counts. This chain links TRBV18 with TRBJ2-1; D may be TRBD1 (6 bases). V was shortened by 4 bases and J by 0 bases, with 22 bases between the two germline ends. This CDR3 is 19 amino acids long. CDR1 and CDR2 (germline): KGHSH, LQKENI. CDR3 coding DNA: TGTGCCAGCTCACAGTTGGGTTTTACGGACAGCAGCTCCTACAATGAGCAGTTCTTC. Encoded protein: CASSQLGFTDSSSYNEQFF. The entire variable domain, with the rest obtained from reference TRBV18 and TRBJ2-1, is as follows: NAGVMQNPRHLVRRRGQEARLRCSPMKGHSHVYWYRQLPEEGLKFMVYLQKENIIDESGMPKERFSAEFPKEGPSILRIQQVVRGDSAAYFCASSQLGFTDSSSYNEQFFGPGTRLTVL.

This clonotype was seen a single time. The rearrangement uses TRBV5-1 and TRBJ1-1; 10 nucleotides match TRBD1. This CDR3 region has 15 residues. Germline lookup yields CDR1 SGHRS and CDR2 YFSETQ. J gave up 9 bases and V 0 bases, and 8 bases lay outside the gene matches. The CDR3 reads CASSLGQGAREKAFF. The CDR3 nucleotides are TGCGCCAGCAGCTTGGGACAGGGGGCCCGCGAGAAAGCTTTCTTT.

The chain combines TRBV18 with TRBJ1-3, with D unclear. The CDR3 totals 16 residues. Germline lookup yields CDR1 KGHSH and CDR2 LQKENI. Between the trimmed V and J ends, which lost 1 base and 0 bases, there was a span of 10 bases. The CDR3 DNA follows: TGTGCCAGCTCACCACTCCCCGGAAACTCTGGAAACACCATATATTTT. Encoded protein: CASSPLPGNSGNTIYF. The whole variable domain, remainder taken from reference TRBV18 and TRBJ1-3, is NAGVMQNPRHLVRRRGQEARLRCSPMKGHSHVYWYRQLPEEGLKFMVYLQKENIIDESGMPKERFSAEFPKEGPSILRIQQVVRGDSAAYFCASSPLPGNSGNTIYFGEGSWLTVV.

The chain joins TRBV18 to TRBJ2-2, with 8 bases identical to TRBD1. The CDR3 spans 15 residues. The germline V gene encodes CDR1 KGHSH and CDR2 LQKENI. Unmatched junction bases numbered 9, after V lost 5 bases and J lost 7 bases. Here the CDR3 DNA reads TGTGCCAGCTCATCTTGGACAGGGCGGGACGGGGAGCTGTTTTTT. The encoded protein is CASSSWTGRDGELFF.

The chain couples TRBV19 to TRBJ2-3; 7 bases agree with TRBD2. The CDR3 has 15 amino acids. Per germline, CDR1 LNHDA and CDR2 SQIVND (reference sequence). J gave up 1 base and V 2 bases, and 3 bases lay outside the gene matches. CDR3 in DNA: TGTGCCAGTAGTATAAGACGGGGGGGCACAGATACGCAGTATTTT. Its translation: CASSIRRGGTDTQYF.

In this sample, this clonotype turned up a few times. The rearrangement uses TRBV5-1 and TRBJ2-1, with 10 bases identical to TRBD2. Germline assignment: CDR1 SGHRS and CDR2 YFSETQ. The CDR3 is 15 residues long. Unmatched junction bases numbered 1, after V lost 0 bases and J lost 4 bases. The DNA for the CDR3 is TGCGCCAGCAGCTTGGCTAGCGGGGGTTACAATGAGCAGTTCTTC. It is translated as CASSLASGGYNEQFF.

The CDR3 nucleotides are TGTGCCAGCAGCCGTAGCGGGGGAAGCACAGATACGCAGTATTTT. This translates into CASSRSGGSTDTQYF. The gene calls are TRBV5-6 and TRBJ2-3, with 9 bases matching TRBD2. The trim removed 4 bases at V and 0 bases at J, leaving 3 bases unmatched. Germline V gene lookup returns CDR1 SGHDT and CDR2 YYEEEE. The CDR3 consists of 15 residues.

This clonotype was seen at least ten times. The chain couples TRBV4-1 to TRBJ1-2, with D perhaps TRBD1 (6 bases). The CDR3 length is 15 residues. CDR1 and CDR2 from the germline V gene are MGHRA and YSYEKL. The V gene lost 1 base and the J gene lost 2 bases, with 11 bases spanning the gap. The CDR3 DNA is TGCGCCAGCAGCCAAGGATCGGGGGCGAACTATGGCTACACCTTC. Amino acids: CASSQGSGANYGYTF.

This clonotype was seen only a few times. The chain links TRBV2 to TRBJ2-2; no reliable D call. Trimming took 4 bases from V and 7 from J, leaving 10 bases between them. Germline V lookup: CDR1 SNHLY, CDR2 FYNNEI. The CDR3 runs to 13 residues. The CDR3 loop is CASSVGMFGELFF. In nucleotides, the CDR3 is TGTGCCAGCAGTGTCGGCATGTTCGGGGAGCTGTTTTTT.

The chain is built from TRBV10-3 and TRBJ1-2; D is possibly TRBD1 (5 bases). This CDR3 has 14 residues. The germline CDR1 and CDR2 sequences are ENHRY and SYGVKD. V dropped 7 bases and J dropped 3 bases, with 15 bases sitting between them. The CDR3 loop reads CAIKAHQGDYGYTF. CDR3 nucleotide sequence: TGTGCCATCAAGGCCCATCAAGGGGACTATGGCTACACCTTC.

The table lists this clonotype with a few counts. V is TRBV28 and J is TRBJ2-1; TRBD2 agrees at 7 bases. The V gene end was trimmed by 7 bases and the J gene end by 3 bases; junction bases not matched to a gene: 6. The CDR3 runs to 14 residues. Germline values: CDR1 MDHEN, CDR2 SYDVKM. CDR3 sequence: CASTSGTNYNEQFF. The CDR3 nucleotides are TGTGCCAGCACTTCCGGGACTAACTACAATGAGCAGTTCTTC. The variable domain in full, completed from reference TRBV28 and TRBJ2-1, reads DVKVTQSSRYLVKRTGEKVFLECVQDMDHENMFWYRQDPGLGLRLIYFSYDVKMKEKGDIPEGYSVSREKKERFSLILESASTNQTSMYLCASTSGTNYNEQFFGPGTRLTVL.

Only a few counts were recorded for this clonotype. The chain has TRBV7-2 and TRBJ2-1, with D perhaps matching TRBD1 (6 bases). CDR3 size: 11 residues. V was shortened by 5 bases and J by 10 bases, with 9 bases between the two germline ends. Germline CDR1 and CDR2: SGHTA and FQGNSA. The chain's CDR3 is CASSPDREQFF. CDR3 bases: TGTGCCAGCAGCCCGGACAGAGAGCAGTTCTTC.

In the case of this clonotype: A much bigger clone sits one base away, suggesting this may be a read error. CDR3 sequence: CTSRHSQGSPLHF. CDR3 sequence (DNA): TGTACCAGTAGACACTCCCAGGGATCACCCCTCCACTTT. This chain links TRBV19 with TRBJ1-6; TRBD1 is a possible D gene (5 bases). Germline V gene data show CDR1 as LNHDA and CDR2 as SQIVND (reference sequence). There are 13 residues in the CDR3.

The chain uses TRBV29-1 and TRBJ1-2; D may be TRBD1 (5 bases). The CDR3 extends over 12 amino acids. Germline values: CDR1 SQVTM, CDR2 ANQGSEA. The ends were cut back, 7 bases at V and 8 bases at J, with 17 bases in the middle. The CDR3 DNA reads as TGCAGCGCTGGGAGTGGGGGATACGGCTACACCTTC. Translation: CSAGSGGYGYTF.

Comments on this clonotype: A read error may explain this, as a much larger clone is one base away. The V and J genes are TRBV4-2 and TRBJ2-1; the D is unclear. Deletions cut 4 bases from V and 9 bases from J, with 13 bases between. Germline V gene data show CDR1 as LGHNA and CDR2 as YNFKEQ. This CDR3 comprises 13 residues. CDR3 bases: TGTGCCAGCAGCCTAGATACCGGGTCTGAGCAGTTCTTC. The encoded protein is CASSLDTGSEQFF.

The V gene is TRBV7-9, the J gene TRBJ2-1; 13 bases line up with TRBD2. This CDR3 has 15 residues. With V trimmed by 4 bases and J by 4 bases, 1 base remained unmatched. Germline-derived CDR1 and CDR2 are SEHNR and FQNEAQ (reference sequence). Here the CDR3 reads CASSSTSGGYNEQFF. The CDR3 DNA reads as TGTGCCAGCAGCTCGACTAGCGGGGGGTACAATGAGCAGTTCTTC.

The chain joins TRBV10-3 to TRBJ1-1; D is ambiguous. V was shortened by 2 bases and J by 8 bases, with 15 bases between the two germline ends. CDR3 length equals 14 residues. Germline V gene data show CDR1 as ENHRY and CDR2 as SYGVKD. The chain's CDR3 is CAISETPAKQEAFF. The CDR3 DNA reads TGTGCCATCAGTGAGACGCCAGCGAAACAAGAAGCTTTCTTT.

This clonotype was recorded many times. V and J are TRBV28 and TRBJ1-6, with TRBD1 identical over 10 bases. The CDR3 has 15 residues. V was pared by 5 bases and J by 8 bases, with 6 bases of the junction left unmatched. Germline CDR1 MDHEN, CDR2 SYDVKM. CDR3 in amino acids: CASSPTTGGYSPLHF. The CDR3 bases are TGTGCCAGCAGTCCAACGACAGGGGGCTATTCACCCCTCCACTTT.

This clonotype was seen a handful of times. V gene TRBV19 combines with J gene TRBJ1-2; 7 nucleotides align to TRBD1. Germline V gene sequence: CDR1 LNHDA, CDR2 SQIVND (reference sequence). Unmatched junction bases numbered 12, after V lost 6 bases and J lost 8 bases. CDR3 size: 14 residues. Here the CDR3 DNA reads TGTGCCAGTAGCGAAGACAGGGCTGGAGTAGGCTACACCTTC. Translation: CASSEDRAGVGYTF.

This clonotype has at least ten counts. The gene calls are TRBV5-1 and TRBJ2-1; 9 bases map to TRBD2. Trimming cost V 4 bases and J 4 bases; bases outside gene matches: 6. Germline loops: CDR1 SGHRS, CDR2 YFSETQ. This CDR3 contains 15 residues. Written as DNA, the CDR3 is TGCGCCAGCAGCCATACTAGCGGGTCTTACAATGAGCAGTTCTTC. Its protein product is CASSHTSGSYNEQFF. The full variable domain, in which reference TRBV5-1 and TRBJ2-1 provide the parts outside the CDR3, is KAGVTQTPRYLIKTRGQQVTLSCSPISGHRSVSWYQQTPGQGLQFLFEYFSETQRNKGNFPGRFSGRQFSNSRSEMNVSTLELGDSALYLCASSHTSGSYNEQFFGPGTRLTVL.

CDR3 bases: TGTGCCAGCACCCCTAGCGGGGATTTCTACAATGAGCAGTTCTTC. Translated, it gives CASTPSGDFYNEQFF. V usage is TRBV28 and J usage is TRBJ2-1; the match to TRBD2 covers 9 bases. In germline, CDR1 is MDHEN, CDR2 SYDVKM. J was trimmed by 3 bases and V by 7 bases; bases with no gene match: 7. The CDR3 is 15 residues long.

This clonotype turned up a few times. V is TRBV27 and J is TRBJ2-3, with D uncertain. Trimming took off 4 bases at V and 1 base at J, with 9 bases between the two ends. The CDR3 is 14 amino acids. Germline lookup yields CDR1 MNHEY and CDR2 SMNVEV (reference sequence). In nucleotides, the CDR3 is TGTGCCAGCAGTTCAGGTCTAGGCACAGATACGCAGTATTTT. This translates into CASSSGLGTDTQYF.

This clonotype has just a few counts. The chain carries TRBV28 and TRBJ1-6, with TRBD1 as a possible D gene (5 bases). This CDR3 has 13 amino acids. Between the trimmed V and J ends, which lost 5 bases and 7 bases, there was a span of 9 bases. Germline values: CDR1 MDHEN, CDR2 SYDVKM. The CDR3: CASSQGLNSPLHF. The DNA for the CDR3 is TGTGCCAGCAGTCAGGGCTTAAATTCACCCCTCCACTTT. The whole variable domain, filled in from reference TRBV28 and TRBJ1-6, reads DVKVTQSSRYLVKRTGEKVFLECVQDMDHENMFWYRQDPGLGLRLIYFSYDVKMKEKGDIPEGYSVSREKKERFSLILESASTNQTSMYLCASSQGLNSPLHFGNGTRLTVT.

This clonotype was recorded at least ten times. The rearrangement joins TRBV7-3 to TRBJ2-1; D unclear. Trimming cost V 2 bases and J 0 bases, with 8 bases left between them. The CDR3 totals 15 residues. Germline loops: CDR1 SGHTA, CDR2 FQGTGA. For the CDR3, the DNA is TGTGCCAGCAGCTTAGCGGCGAGCTCCTACAATGAGCAGTTCTTC. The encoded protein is CASSLAASSYNEQFF.